The source of this T cell receptor (beta chain) is a study of blood T cell repertoires in COVID-19. The CDR3 totals 18 residues. The V end was cut by 2 bases, the J end by 6 bases, with 26 bases between. The germline V gene has CDR1 MNHEY and CDR2 SVGEGT. TCRdb's table, derived via immunoSEQ multiplex PCR, lists solely in-frame clones and lacks some. The sample has about 76,000 clones, around 88% seen once. The sequence came from a human donor in a cohort sampled during active COVID-19. V usage is TRBV6-2 or TRBV6-3 and J usage is TRBJ2-7; a possible D gene is TRBD2 (5 bases). The sample taken for sequencing was peripheral blood. The CDR3 spells CASSYAPVNSGVASEQYF. Written as DNA, the CDR3 is TGTGCCAGCAGTTACGCCCCCGTCAACTCCGGGGTGGCCTCCGAGCAGTACTTC.